These T cell receptor beta chains were read from a single sample in a study of T cells of healthy individuals. A single record per CDR3 protein comes from TCRdb applying MiXCR to the 5' RACE reads. The repertoire holds about 96,000 distinct CDR3 sequences, with 17% as singletons. Source of these receptors: a human donor in good health. CDR3s include the opening cysteine and the closing phenylalanine or tryptophan. Fields, in order: V gene, clone size, J gene, D gene, CDR3 DNA, CDR3 protein. D genes are given only for firm matches. Clone size is given for some rows only: seen once, a few or many times, or a class if the clone is expanded.

V gene: TRBV7-2
clone size: few
J gene: TRBJ1-5
D gene: TRBD1
CDR3 DNA: TGTGCCAGCAGCCACGGACAGGCAAGCAATCAGCCCCAGCATTTT
CDR3 protein: CASSHGQASNQPQHF

V gene: TRBV4-2
clone size: few
J gene: TRBJ1-2
D gene: -
CDR3 DNA: TGTGCCAGCAGCCAAGTGGAGCCAGGGGATAACTATGGCTACACCTTC
CDR3 protein: CASSQVEPGDNYGYTF

V gene: TRBV20-1
clone size: -
J gene: TRBJ2-7
D gene: -
CDR3 DNA: TGCAGTGCTAGAGTGGTGGGGGAGCAGTACTTC
CDR3 protein: CSARVVGEQYF

V gene: TRBV6-2/TRBV6-3
clone size: -
J gene: TRBJ2-7
D gene: -
CDR3 DNA: TGTGCCAGCAGGAGGAATTACGAGCAGTACTTC
CDR3 protein: CASRRNYEQYF

V gene: TRBV7-9
clone size: -
J gene: TRBJ1-2
D gene: -
CDR3 DNA: TGTGCCAGCAGCTTACCTGGGCAGGGGAGAAGTGGCTACACCTTC
CDR3 protein: CASSLPGQGRSGYTF

V gene: TRBV20-1
clone size: -
J gene: TRBJ2-1
D gene: -
CDR3 DNA: TGCAGTGCTAAGCCCCTAAATGGTGAGGCACGGGAGCAGTTCTTC
CDR3 protein: CSAKPLNGEAREQFF

V gene: TRBV20-1
clone size: many
J gene: TRBJ1-1
D gene: -
CDR3 DNA: TGCAGTGCTGGGCACCCGATGAACACTGAAGCTTTCTTT
CDR3 protein: CSAGHPMNTEAFF

V gene: TRBV20-1
clone size: few
J gene: TRBJ1-1
D gene: -
CDR3 DNA: TGCAGTGCTAGCGGGGGGGTGAACACTGAAGCTTTCTTT
CDR3 protein: CSASGGVNTEAFF

V gene: TRBV7-9
clone size: many
J gene: TRBJ2-7
D gene: TRBD2
CDR3 DNA: TGTGCCAGCAGCTTAGACGGGAGCGGGAAATACGAGCAGTACTTC
CDR3 protein: CASSLDGSGKYEQYF

V gene: TRBV20-1
clone size: few
J gene: TRBJ2-3
D gene: TRBD1
CDR3 DNA: TGCAGTGCTAGAGGGCCATCCTCCAGGGGGACGTCAGATACGCAGTATTTT
CDR3 protein: CSARGPSSRGTSDTQYF

V gene: TRBV20-1
clone size: many
J gene: TRBJ2-7
D gene: -
CDR3 DNA: TGCAGTGCTAGGAACAGGGAGTACGAGCAGTACTTC
CDR3 protein: CSARNREYEQYF

V gene: TRBV4-2
clone size: many
J gene: TRBJ2-3
D gene: -
CDR3 DNA: TGTGCCAGCAGCCAAGAGGGGCAGGGGGGCATTATTTTCACAGATACGCAGTATTTT
CDR3 protein: CASSQEGQGGIIFTDTQYF

V gene: TRBV3-1
clone size: few
J gene: TRBJ2-1
D gene: TRBD2
CDR3 DNA: TGTGCCAGCAGCCAACACTCAATCGGACTAGCGGGAGGGTGGTCGATCTACAATGAGCAGTTCTTC
CDR3 protein: CASSQHSIGLAGGWSIYNEQFF